These 8 T cell receptor beta chains share one sample of origin, sequenced in a study of cytomegalovirus exposure and HLA in healthy donors. PCR employed 60 Vbeta and 13 Jbeta primers. Measured with immunoSEQ multiplex PCR; TCRdb has only the in-frame clones, and not every one. The sample yields 200,000 to 250,000 clones, 77% seen once. Sequenced: PBMCs. The source is an older woman in good health and CMV-seropositive.

V gene TRBV9 combines with J gene TRBJ1-3; D not certain. The CDR3 length is 16 residues. V lost 4 bases to trimming and J lost 0 bases, with 14 bases between them. CDR1 SGDLS and CDR2 YYNGEE come from the germline V gene. Here the CDR3 reads CASSLRGRFSGNTIYF. Written as DNA, the CDR3 is TGTGCCAGCAGCTTGCGAGGGAGATTCTCTGGAAACACCATATATTTT.

The J gene is TRBJ2-3, the V gene TRBV7-3, with 8 positions matching TRBD1. Looked up from germline, CDR1 is SGHTA and CDR2 is FQGTGA. The V gene end was trimmed by 4 bases and the J gene end by 2 bases; junction bases not matched to a gene: 2. This CDR3 has 14 residues. In DNA form, the CDR3 reads TGTGCCAGCAGCTCGGACAGGGTCACAGATACGCAGTATTTT. Amino acids: CASSSDRVTDTQYF.

This chain links TRBV4-3 with TRBJ2-7; perhaps TRBD1 as D (6 bases). The CDR3 loop spans 14 amino acids. The V end was cut by 3 bases, the J end by 4 bases, with 13 bases between. The germline gives CDR1 LGHNA, CDR2 YSLEER. CDR3 nucleotides: TGCGCCAGCAGCCACGCATTTACAGGGTACGAGCAGTACTTC. Protein sequence: CASSHAFTGYEQYF.

This chain links TRBV7-9 with TRBJ1-4, with D possibly TRBD1 on 6 matching bases. V was clipped by 5 bases and J by 6 bases, with 13 bases between them. CDR1 and CDR2 (germline): SEHNR, FQNEAQ (reference sequence). CDR3 length: 14 residues. The CDR3 sequence is CASSMRGADEKLFF. The CDR3 DNA reads TGTGCCAGCAGCATGCGGGGGGCAGATGAAAAACTGTTTTTT.

This clone was seen a few times. The chain is built from TRBV7-6 and TRBJ2-5; D is undetermined. The CDR3 sequence is 12 residues long. The germline V gene has CDR1 SGHVS and CDR2 FNYEAQ. V lost 2 bases and J lost 4, with 5 bases in between. The CDR3 reads CASSLNRETQYF. CDR3 DNA sequence: TGTGCCAGCAGCTTAAATCGAGAGACCCAGTACTTC.

The V call is TRBV10-3, the J call TRBJ2-1; TRBD1 aligns across 9 bases. Germline CDR1 is ENHRY and CDR2 is SYGVKD. J was trimmed by 6 bases and V by 6 bases; bases with no gene match: 6. The CDR3 is 14 residues long. CDR3 nucleotide sequence: TGTGCCATCAGCCGGGACAGGGACGGCAATGAGCAGTTCTTC. This translates into CAISRDRDGNEQFF.

The chain has TRBV29-1 and TRBJ1-2, with D unresolved. The CDR3 is 13 amino acids. The V end lost 4 bases, the J end lost 5 bases, and 14 bases lay between the germline ends. The germline CDR1 and CDR2 sequences are SQVTM and ANQGSEA. The CDR3 protein is CSVVRIAGYGYTF. CDR3 in DNA: TGCAGCGTTGTGCGGATAGCGGGTTATGGCTACACCTTC. Filled out from reference TRBV29-1 and TRBJ1-2, the complete variable domain reads SAVISQKPSRDICQRGTSLTIQCQVDSQVTMMFWYRQQPGQSLTLIATANQGSEATYESGFVIDKFPISRPNLTFSTLTVSNMSPEDSSIYLCSVVRIAGYGYTFGSGTRLTVV.

The gene calls are TRBV19 and TRBJ1-1; 8 bases agree with TRBD1. The V gene's germline CDR1 is LNHDA and CDR2 SQIVND (reference sequence). CDR3 length: 17 residues. V shed 0 bases, J shed 2 bases, and the junction held 8 bases outside the gene matches. The CDR3 DNA is TGTGCCAGTAGTATAGATGCTGGACAGGGAAGTAACACTGAAGCTTTCTTT. Protein sequence: CASSIDAGQGSNTEAFF.